The source of this TCR beta chain is a study of OX40 agonist ivuxolimab in advanced cancers. The data were produced by immunoSEQ multiplex PCR, yet TCRdb's version contains in-frame clones alone and is incomplete. This table has 50,000 to 70,000 clones, 84% appearing once. Comment on this clone: Its antigen is currently unknown.

CDR1 SNHLY and CDR2 FYNNEI come from the germline V gene. The CDR3 length is 14 residues. Germline trimming cut 4 bases from V and 7 bases from J; bases unmatched to any gene: 9. General observations from the study: Low normalized T-cell clonal expansion also characterized some of the nonresponders. Individuals who were partial responders at 0.1-3.0 mg/kg had clonal expansion that ranked among the lowest. CD8+ T cells (on average) carried more expanded clones than CD4+ T cells.

This clonotype was sampled from an adult with an advanced solid tumor such as melanoma, head and neck, liver or kidney cancer. The sequenced sample was CD4+ or CD8+ T cells sorted from blood, obtained in a trial of the OX40 agonist ivuxolimab. This rearrangement joins TRBV2 to TRBJ1-1, with 7 bases identical to TRBD1. CDR3 amino acids: CASSGQGWDSEAFF. CDR3 sequence (DNA): TGTGCCAGCAGTGGACAGGGCTGGGATAGTGAAGCTTTCTTT.